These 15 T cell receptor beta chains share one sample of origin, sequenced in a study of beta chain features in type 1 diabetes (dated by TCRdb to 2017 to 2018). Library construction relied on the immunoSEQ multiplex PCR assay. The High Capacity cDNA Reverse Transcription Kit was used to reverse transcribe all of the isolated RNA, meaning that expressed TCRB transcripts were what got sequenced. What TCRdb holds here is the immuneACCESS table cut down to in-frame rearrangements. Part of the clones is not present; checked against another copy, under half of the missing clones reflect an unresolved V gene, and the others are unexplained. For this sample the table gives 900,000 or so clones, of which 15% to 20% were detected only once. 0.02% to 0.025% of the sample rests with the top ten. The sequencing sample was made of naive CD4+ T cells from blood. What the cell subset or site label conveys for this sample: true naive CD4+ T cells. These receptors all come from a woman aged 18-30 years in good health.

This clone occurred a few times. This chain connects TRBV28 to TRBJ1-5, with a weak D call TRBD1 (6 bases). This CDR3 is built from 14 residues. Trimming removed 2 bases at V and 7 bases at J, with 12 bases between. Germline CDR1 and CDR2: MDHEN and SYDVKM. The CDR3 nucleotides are TGTGCCAGCAGTTTAGGGGGCGGGATACAGCCCCAGCATTTT. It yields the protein CASSLGGGIQPQHF. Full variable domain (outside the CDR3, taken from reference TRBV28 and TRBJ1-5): DVKVTQSSRYLVKRTGEKVFLECVQDMDHENMFWYRQDPGLGLRLIYFSYDVKMKEKGDIPEGYSVSREKKERFSLILESASTNQTSMYLCASSLGGGIQPQHFGDGTRLSIL.

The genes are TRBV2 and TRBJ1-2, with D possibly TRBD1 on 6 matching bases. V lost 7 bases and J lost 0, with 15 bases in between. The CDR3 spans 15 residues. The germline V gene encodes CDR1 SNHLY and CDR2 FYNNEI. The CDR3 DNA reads TGTGCCAGCACAAGGGGGAGTACAGCTAACTATGGCTACACCTTC. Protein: CASTRGSTANYGYTF.

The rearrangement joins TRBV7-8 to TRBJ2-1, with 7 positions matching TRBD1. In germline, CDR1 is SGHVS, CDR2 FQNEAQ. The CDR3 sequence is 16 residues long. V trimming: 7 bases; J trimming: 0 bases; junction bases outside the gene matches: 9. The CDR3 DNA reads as TGTGCCAGCAACCGGGACAGCCAAAGCTCCTACAATGAGCAGTTCTTC. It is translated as CASNRDSQSSYNEQFF.

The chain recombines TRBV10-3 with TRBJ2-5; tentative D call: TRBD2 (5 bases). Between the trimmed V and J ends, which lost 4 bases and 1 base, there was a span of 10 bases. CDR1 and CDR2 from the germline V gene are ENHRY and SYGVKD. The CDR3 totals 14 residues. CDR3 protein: CAISGSGVQETQYF. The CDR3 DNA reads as TGTGCCATCAGTGGGAGCGGAGTCCAAGAGACCCAGTACTTC.

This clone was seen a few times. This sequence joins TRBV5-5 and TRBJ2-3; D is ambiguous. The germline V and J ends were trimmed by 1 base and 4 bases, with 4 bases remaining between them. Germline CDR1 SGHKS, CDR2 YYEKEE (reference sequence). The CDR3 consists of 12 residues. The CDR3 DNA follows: TGTGCCAGCAGCTTGTCTGCAGATACGCAGTATTTT. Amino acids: CASSLSADTQYF.

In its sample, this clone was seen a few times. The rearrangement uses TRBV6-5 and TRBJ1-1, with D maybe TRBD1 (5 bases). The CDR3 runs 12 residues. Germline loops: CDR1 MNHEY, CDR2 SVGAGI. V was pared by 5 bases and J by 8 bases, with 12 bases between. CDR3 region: CASSTAGKEAFF. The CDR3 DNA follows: TGTGCCAGCAGTACCGCAGGGAAGGAAGCTTTCTTT.

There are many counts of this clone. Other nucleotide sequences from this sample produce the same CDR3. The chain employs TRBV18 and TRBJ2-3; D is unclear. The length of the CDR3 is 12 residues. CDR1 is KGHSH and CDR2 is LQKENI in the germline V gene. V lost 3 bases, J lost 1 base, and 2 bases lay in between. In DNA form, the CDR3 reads TGTGCCAGCTCACCGGGCACAGATACGCAGTATTTT. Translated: CASSPGTDTQYF.

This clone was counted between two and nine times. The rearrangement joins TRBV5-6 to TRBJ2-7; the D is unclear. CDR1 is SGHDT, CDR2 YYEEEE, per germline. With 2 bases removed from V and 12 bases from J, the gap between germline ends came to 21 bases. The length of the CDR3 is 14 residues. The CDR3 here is CASSFGEVTSRWYF. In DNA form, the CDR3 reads TGTGCCAGCAGCTTCGGTGAAGTTACGAGCAGGTGGTACTTC.

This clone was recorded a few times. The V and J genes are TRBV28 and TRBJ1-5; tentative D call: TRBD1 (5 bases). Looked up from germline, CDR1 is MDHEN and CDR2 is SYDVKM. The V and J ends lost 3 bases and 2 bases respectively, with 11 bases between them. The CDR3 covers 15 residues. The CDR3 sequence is CASSLEGKGNQPQHF. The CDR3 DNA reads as TGTGCCAGCAGTTTGGAGGGGAAGGGCAATCAGCCCCAGCATTTT.

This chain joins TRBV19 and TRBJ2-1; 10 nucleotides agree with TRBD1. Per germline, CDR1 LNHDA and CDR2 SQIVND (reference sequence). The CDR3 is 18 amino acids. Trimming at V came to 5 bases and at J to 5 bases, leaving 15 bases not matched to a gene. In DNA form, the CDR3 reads TGTGCCAGTAGTTCCCGGGACAGGGGAGTGGATGGGGACAATGAGCAGTTCTTC. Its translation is CASSSRDRGVDGDNEQFF.

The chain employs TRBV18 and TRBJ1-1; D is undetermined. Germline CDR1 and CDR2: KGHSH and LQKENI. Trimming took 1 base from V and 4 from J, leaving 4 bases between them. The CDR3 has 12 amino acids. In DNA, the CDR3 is TGTGCCAGCTCACCACTATCCACTGAAGCTTTCTTT. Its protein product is CASSPLSTEAFF.

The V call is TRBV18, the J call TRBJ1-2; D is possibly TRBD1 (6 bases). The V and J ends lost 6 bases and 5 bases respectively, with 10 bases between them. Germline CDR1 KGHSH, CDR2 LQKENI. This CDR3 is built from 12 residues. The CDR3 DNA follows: TGTGCCAGCTCCCCCGGACAGTATGGCTACACCTTC. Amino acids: CASSPGQYGYTF.

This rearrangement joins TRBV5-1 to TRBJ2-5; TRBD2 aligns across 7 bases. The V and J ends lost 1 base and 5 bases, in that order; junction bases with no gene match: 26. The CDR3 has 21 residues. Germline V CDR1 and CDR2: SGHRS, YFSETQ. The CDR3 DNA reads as TGCGCCAGCAGCTTGTCAGCCGGAGGGCTAGCGGTATCACCAACTCGGGAGACCCAGTACTTC. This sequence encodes CASSLSAGGLAVSPTRETQYF.

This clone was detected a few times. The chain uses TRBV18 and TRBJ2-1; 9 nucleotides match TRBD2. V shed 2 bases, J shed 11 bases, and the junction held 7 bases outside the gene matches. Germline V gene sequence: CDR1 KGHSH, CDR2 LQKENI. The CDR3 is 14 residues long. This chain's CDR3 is CASSPGLAGSKQFF. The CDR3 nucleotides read TGTGCCAGCTCACCAGGGCTAGCGGGAAGTAAGCAGTTCTTC.

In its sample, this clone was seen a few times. CDR3 sequence: CASSLGGSADTQYF. The CDR3 DNA is TGCGCCAGCAGCTTGGGGGGGAGCGCAGATACGCAGTATTTT. The J gene is TRBJ2-3, the V gene TRBV5-1, with D possibly called TRBD1 or TRBD2 (5 bases each). V lost 0 bases and J lost 4, with 9 bases in between. The germline V gene has CDR1 SGHRS and CDR2 YFSETQ. This CDR3 contains 14 residues.